These T cell receptor beta chains were read from a single sample in a study of response to subunit inactivated influenza vaccine. TCRdb analysed the RT-PCR reads with MiXCR anew, one entry per CDR3 protein. This repertoire shows around 760,000 distinct CDR3 sequences, 14% found once; its top ten account for less than 9%. The sequences come from PBMCs from blood, collected 14 days before vaccination. These receptors were taken from a man aged 50 to 60 who received an inactivated influenza vaccine. Both conserved end residues are part of each CDR3. Fields, in order: clone size, J gene, V gene, D gene, CDR3 protein, CDR3 DNA. D genes are given only for firm matches. Size values are once, few and many counts, or a class for expanded clones, and some rows have none.

size: -
J: TRBJ2-5
V: TRBV20-1
D: -
CDR3: CSARAYQSQETQYF
DNA: TGCAGTGCTAGAGCCTACCAGAGCCAAGAGACCCAGTACTTC

size: few
J: TRBJ2-5
V: TRBV6-5
D: -
CDR3: CASSYSLGAGLAQYF
DNA: TGTGCCAGCAGTTACTCTCTAGGTGCCGGTTTGGCCCAGTACTTC

size: -
J: TRBJ2-7
V: TRBV6-2/TRBV6-3
D: -
CDR3: CASGPRESGLEQYF
DNA: TGTGCCAGCGGACCCCGGGAGTCGGGTCTCGAGCAGTACTTC

size: -
J: TRBJ2-5
V: TRBV6-2/TRBV6-3
D: TRBD2
CDR3: CASSYPLSGRGGTQYF
DNA: TGTGCCAGCAGTTACCCCCTTAGCGGGAGGGGAGGGACCCAGTACTTC

size: few
J: TRBJ2-3
V: TRBV10-3
D: TRBD2
CDR3: CAISFSLAGGGGTDTQYF
DNA: TGTGCCATCAGTTTCTCATTAGCGGGAGGAGGCGGCACAGATACGCAGTATTTT

size: few
J: TRBJ1-4
V: TRBV7-2
D: -
CDR3: CASSLGGSATNEKLFF
DNA: TGTGCCAGCAGCTTAGGAGGTTCGGCAACTAATGAAAAACTGTTTTTT

size: -
J: TRBJ1-2
V: TRBV20-1
D: -
CDR3: CSASSPMLETNYGYTF
DNA: TGCAGTGCTAGTTCCCCCATGCTTGAGACGAACTATGGCTACACCTTC

size: -
J: TRBJ2-7
V: TRBV28
D: -
CDR3: CASSPAGTPYEQYF
DNA: TGTGCCAGCAGTCCGGCCGGGACACCCTACGAGCAGTACTTC

size: -
J: TRBJ2-1
V: TRBV5-8
D: -
CDR3: CASSLEPGTYNEQFF
DNA: TGTGCCAGCAGCTTGGAACCGGGGACCTACAATGAGCAGTTCTTC

size: once
J: TRBJ2-3
V: TRBV20-1
D: -
CDR3: CSVTAGTQYF
DNA: TGCAGTGTCACTGCAGGGACGCAGTATTTT